This T cell receptor beta chain derives from a study of blood T cell repertoires in COVID-19. Study-wide background: Both acute and convalescent COVID-19 samples were obtained from the United States, Italy and Spain.

V gave up 2 bases and J gave up 5 bases, with 11 bases separating them. Germline values: CDR1 LGHNA, CDR2 YSLEER. CDR3 size: 14 residues. Using immunoSEQ multiplex PCR, the repertoire was profiled, and TCRdb retains in-frame clones only, with some absent. The data contain fewer than 350,000 clones, around 90% of them singletons. Membership in each cohort depended on participant-reported clinical history. Sequenced sample: PBMCs or T cells enriched from blood (not recorded which). V and J are TRBV4-3 and TRBJ2-3, with a possible D match to TRBD2 (6 bases). The TCR comes from a woman aged 40 to 50 who had recovered from COVID-19. The CDR3 here is CASSQPSEGDTQYF. As DNA, the CDR3 is TGCGCCAGCAGCCAACCATCGGAGGGAGATACGCAGTATTTT.